The sequence of this T cell receptor (beta chain) was determined in a study of regulatory T cells in long-lasting Graves disease. Findings and caveats of the study: There was favoring of TRBV28, TRBJ1-2 and TRBJ2-5 in persistent disease.

Germline trimming cut 1 base from V and 14 bases from J; bases unmatched to any gene: 4. The CDR3 contains 13 residues. From germline, CDR1 is ENHRY and CDR2 SYGVKD. A note on this clonotype: Its specificity is not known.

The time point denotes: newly diagnosed GD, antithyroid drugs for less than 3 months. Extracted RNA from PBMCs served as the source of the TCR library. Patients came from an endocrinology department in Xi'an, China. Arm-PCR of CDR3 regions and iRepertoire HTBI primers were used to build TCR beta libraries. MiXCR, run by TCRdb on the multiplex PCR reads, gives a single entry per CDR3 protein. Here the sample spans hundreds of thousands of distinct CDR3 sequences, 15% to 20% being singletons. The same data also went into a second study, on T cells in Graves' hyperthyroidism and ophthalmopathy. As that report states: The hyperthyroidism was newly diagnosed and had lasted under 2 months; the patients were aged 18 to 65. Uncontrolled infection, other autoimmune disease, pregnancy or lactation barred patients from enrollment.

The chain couples TRBV10-3 to TRBJ1-6, with 8 bases fitting TRBD1. The clonotype was recovered from a woman between 25 and 40 years old with Graves disease. The sequenced sample was peripheral blood mononuclear cells (PBMCs), obtained at new diagnosis, from a patient treated with antithyroid drugs. The CDR3 nucleotides are TGTGCCATCAGTGAGTTCGAGACAGGGGCCCTCCACTTT. Its protein product is CAISEFETGALHF.